This TCR beta chain was sequenced for a study of T cell responses to AZD1222 COVID-19 vaccine listed by TCRdb under 2021. Context from the whole study: AZD1222 recipients given second doses at about 4 weeks or at about 12 weeks were pooled, since spike-specific TCR depth and breadth were not found to differ between the two schedules. A total of more than 230 trial participants underwent TCR sequencing, of whom about 200 had received two doses of AZD1222 and around 25 had received two doses of the MenACWY control vaccine. Trial participants were enrolled by age into 18-55, 56-69 and 70-plus year subgroups, with 148, 28 and 57 TCR-sequenced participants respectively. What the study reported, not specific to this receptor: Reportedly, close to half of the unique spike-specific TCRs recognized epitopes lying outside the regions that are mutated in the B.1.351 and B.1.1.7 variants. In the small 56-69-year group, the increase in depth fell short of significance, most likely because of low power. Participants were mostly white British and included more females than males, and it was suggested by the authors that clonal diversity may have been underestimated. Because no day 14 peak-response samples were available, the repertoires could be characterized only after the peak T cell response. After two AZD1222 doses, both the breadth and the depth of spike-specific TCRs were significantly higher than at day 0 and than in MenACWY recipients. CD4 TCRs associated with the vaccine covered the entire spike protein, and the dominant responses were in regions 160-218 and 743-854. Conclusions about previously exposed vaccinees were limited because only six AZD1222 recipients were SARS-CoV-2 seropositive at baseline.

The time point label here, explained by the study, means: baseline before first vaccination. Vaccinee samples came from UK trials COV001 and COV002, including a single-blind randomized controlled phase 2/3 trial of AZD1222 (ChAdOx1 nCoV-19) in healthy adults. Trial participant PBMC samples were collected at day 0 and day 28 after the second dose for TCRbeta chain sequencing. Regarding this clone: The antigen it binds to is not known. Base qualities are not provided; no much larger clone lies one nucleotide away.

Its CDR3 holds 15 amino acids, cysteine through phenylalanine. Of the read, only the CDR3 DNA is kept; its 45 bases are in frame from base 1. The CDR3 regions of human TCRbeta chains were analyzed by immunosequencing. In the original analysis: Repertoire TCRs were checked for matches against a reference library of SARS-CoV-2-specific TCRs that had been generated using the MIRA antigen-specificity platform. Breadth was defined as the fraction of unique TCRs that were SARS-CoV-2-associated, and depth was defined as the fraction of total T cells that were SARS-CoV-2-associated. Using the MIRA data, every spike-specific TCR was mapped to the spike region that the TCR reacted to and assigned to either a CD4 or a CD8 class. Log10-transformed breadth and depth values were compared by one-way ANOVA with Sidak's multiple comparisons tests. The immuneACCESS repertoire file appears here via TCRdb, limited to in-frame rearrangements. These files lack a portion of the clones; in checked studies, under half of the deficit traces to unresolved V genes, and the cause of the others is not known. The DNA gave D and trimming, while V, J and clone size come from that table. The sample records 120,000 to 150,000 clones, roughly 90% of which are singletons. About 3% of the sample comes from the top ten.

The specimen comprised peripheral blood, sampled on day 0 of AZD1222 vaccination. The chain was built from TRBV1 and TRBJ2-7; TRBD2 is the table's D call, not checked against the DNA. TRBV1 is labeled a pseudogene. This clonotype originated in an adult in good health. In nucleotide form, the sequence is TGCACCAGCAGCCCGCCTTCTCCGGGGGGTTACGAGCAGTACTTC. This yields the protein CTSSPPSPGGYEQYF.